The subject of this entry is one TCR beta chain. Its specificity is not known. Naive CD8 cells comprised CD45RO-negative, CCR7-positively selected cells, excluding terminally differentiated effector memory CD45RA+ cells. Method: immunoSEQ multiplex PCR; TCRdb's copy keeps in-frame clones and lacks some. Here the sample spans around 600,000 clones, 85% to 95% being singletons. This CDR3 contains 15 residues. Germline CDR1 and CDR2: SGDLS and YYNGEE. V gave up 2 bases and J gave up 1 base, with 11 bases separating them. These data come from a study of shared clonotypes between healthy human individuals. The study's findings and limits: Tissue TCR repertoires likely differ from these blood-only repertoires.

The TCR originated in a woman younger than 45 in good health. V and J are TRBV9 and TRBJ2-3; a weak D match, TRBD1 (6 bases). Sample: naive CD8+ T cells sorted from blood. The CDR3 is CASSVGGGRTDTQYF. The CDR3 DNA sequence: TGTGCCAGCAGCGTTGGTGGGGGCCGCACAGATACGCAGTATTTT.